The entry below gives a single TCR beta chain sequence along with its context. One entry per CDR3 protein, called by TCRdb with MiXCR from the 5' RACE reads. The sample records 200,000 to 250,000 distinct CDR3 sequences, approximately 9% being singletons. This sample is part of a study of T-cell memory formation after mild COVID-19. The CDR3 length is 18 residues. Germline V gene lookup returns CDR1 MNHEY and CDR2 SVGEGT. The V gene end was trimmed by 6 bases and the J gene end by 1 base; junction bases not matched to a gene: 8. The receptor comes from a man in his late teens or twenties who had mild COVID-19 (a few samples of this study predate the infection). Cell type and time point are not known. V is TRBV6-2 or TRBV6-3 and J is TRBJ2-2; TRBD2 aligns across 13 bases. The sequenced sample was PBMCs or a T cell subset sorted from them (not recorded which). The chain's CDR3 is CASSPVRTSGGNTGELFF. The DNA of the CDR3 is TGTGCCAGCAGCCCCGTCAGGACTAGCGGGGGGAACACCGGGGAGCTGTTTTTT.